This record concerns one TCR beta chain sequence. Its antigen is still unknown. These data belong to a study of shared clonotypes between healthy human individuals. Study information: Three plates each covered CD4 naive and memory; CD8 naive two, CD8 memory one.

Study-level results: Several donors showed sharing of approximately 5% of naive CD4 clonotypes.

Deep was the level used in running the assay. Sequencing was performed with immunoSEQ multiplex PCR; in TCRdb, only in-frame clones are kept and a portion is missing. This table holds fewer than 850,000 clones, less than 95% found once. The CDR3 totals 16 residues. V was pared by 5 bases and J by 7 bases, with 12 bases of the junction left unmatched. Germline CDR1 is MNHEY and CDR2 is SMNVEV (reference sequence). Sequencing used memory CD8+ T cells from PBMCs. The subset was: CD45RO+ cells pooled with CCR7-negative TemRA cells. The rearrangement links TRBV27 to TRBJ1-5; 9 nucleotides match TRBD1. The receptor was isolated from a man between 18 and 35 years old in good health. Some clones in this sample may be carry-over from other donors' samples. Written as DNA, the CDR3 is TGTGCCAGCAGTCCGTCACCAGGGACAGGGCTCCAGCCCCAGCATTTT. It encodes CASSPSPGTGLQPQHF.